Listed below are T cell receptor beta chains from one sample, sequenced in a study of blood T cells in healthy people across ages. TCRdb re-called the 5' RACE reads through MiXCR, storing one row per CDR3 protein. The sample includes some 550,000 distinct CDR3 sequences, about 45% seen only once; the top ten take around 25%. Material for sequencing was blood. These receptors originate from a man older than 75 in good health. CDR3s include the opening cysteine and the closing phenylalanine or tryptophan. The D gene is left open where the match is weak. Rows may omit the clone size; those that give it use once, few, many or a size class.

-,few,TRBJ1-5,TRBV7-9,TGTGCCAGCAGCTCGTCCCCAGGGAATCAGCCCCAGCATTTT,CASSSSPGNQPQHF
TRBD2,-,TRBJ2-7,TRBV2,TGTGCCAGCCAGGGTCCCAAGGGGACTATCTACGAGCAGTACTTC,CASQGPKGTIYEQYF
-,few,TRBJ2-7,TRBV6-2/TRBV6-3,TGTGCCAGCAGTTACGGGAAACCCCTCGAGCAGTACTTC,CASSYGKPLEQYF
-,-,TRBJ2-5,TRBV20-1,TGCAGTGCAAAGGGTGGGGAGACCCAGTACTTC,CSAKGGETQYF
-,-,TRBJ2-1,TRBV2,TGTGCCAGCGTTCAGGGGTTGGGCAATGAGCAGTTCTTC,CASVQGLGNEQFF
TRBD2,-,TRBJ2-7,TRBV4-2,TGTGCCAGCAGCCAAGTGTCTAGCGGGAGCTCCTACGAGCAGTACTTC,CASSQVSSGSSYEQYF
-,-,TRBJ2-2,TRBV10-3,TGTGCCATCAGTGATATCGAGCGTACCGAAAAGGAGCTGTTTTTT,CAISDIERTEKELFF
TRBD2,many,TRBJ2-1,TRBV6-5,TGTGCCAGCAAGGGGACTAGCGGATACAATGAGCAGTTCTTC,CASKGTSGYNEQFF
-,few,TRBJ2-5,TRBV21-1,TGTGCCAGCAGCAAAAATGCTGAAACCGGGACAGGGGAAGAGACCCAGTACTTC,CASSKNAETGTGEETQYF
TRBD2,-,TRBJ2-5,TRBV12-3/TRBV12-4,TGTGCCAGCAGTTTGCTAGCGGGGGGGCCAGGGGAGCAGTACTTC,CASSLLAGGPGEQYF
-,-,TRBJ1-1,TRBV29-1,TGCAGCGTTGAAGATCCCTCCGGACAGCGCACTGAAGCTTTCTTT,CSVEDPSGQRTEAFF
-,many,TRBJ2-7,TRBV6-5,TGTGCCAGCAGTTACTCTTTCGGGTCAAACTACGAGCAGTACTTC,CASSYSFGSNYEQYF
-,-,TRBJ1-4,TRBV6-4,TGTGCCAGCAGTCCGACGCCAGGTGCTGAAAAACTGTTTTTT,CASSPTPGAEKLFF
-,-,TRBJ2-3,TRBV24-1,TGTGCCACCAGTGGCGGGGCATCTAGCACAGATACGCAGTATTTT,CATSGGASSTDTQYF
TRBD2,-,TRBJ2-1,TRBV5-6,TGTGCCAGCAGCTCGGAGGGACTAGCCTCCTACAATGAGCAGTTCTTC,CASSSEGLASYNEQFF
TRBD2,-,TRBJ2-1,TRBV2,TGTGCCAGCAAGTTGTCTAGCGGGTCCTACAATGAGCAGTTCTTC,CASKLSSGSYNEQFF
TRBD2,few,TRBJ2-5,TRBV5-1,TGCGCCAGCACCTTGCGGGGGGATCAAGAGACCCAGTACTTC,CASTLRGDQETQYF
-,few,TRBJ2-5,TRBV29-1,TGCAGCGTCGCACACGAGTCTGGAGAGACCCAGTACTTC,CSVAHESGETQYF
TRBD1,-,TRBJ2-4,TRBV7-2,TGTGCCAGCAGCTTGGACAGGGGGAACGACATTCAGTACTTC,CASSLDRGNDIQYF
-,few,TRBJ1-1,TRBV7-9,TGTGCCAGCAGCGGCAGTATAATGAACACTGAAGCTTTCTTT,CASSGSIMNTEAFF
-,-,TRBJ2-4,TRBV9,TGTGCCAGCAGCAAGATGGAGGGAGCCAAAAACATTCAGTACTTC,CASSKMEGAKNIQYF
TRBD2,many,TRBJ2-7,TRBV20-1,TGCAGTGCTAGAGATCGTATTAGCGGGGGTTACGAGCAGTACTTC,CSARDRISGGYEQYF
-,few,TRBJ1-1,TRBV29-1,TGCAGCGTTGGGGGGGTGAACACTGAAGCTTTCTTT,CSVGGVNTEAFF
-,-,TRBJ2-1,TRBV12-3/TRBV12-4,TGTGCCAGCAGTTCCCCCCTTCAGGGAAATGAGCAGTTCTTC,CASSSPLQGNEQFF
-,few,TRBJ2-6,TRBV7-8,TGTGCCAGCAGCCCGCTCCCTAACACGGGTGGGGCCAACGTCCTGACTTTC,CASSPLPNTGGANVLTF
TRBD1,few,TRBJ2-1,TRBV5-1,TGCGCCAGCAGCTTGGGCCTGGACAGGGTAGGTGAGCAGTTCTTC,CASSLGLDRVGEQFF
-,-,TRBJ2-3,TRBV10-3,TGTGCCATCAGCCTCCTACAGGGAAGCCCAGATACGCAGTATTTT,CAISLLQGSPDTQYF
TRBD1,-,TRBJ2-7,TRBV7-2,TGTGCCAGCAGCTTAGAGAGGGGGCGCCTCTACGAGCAGTACTTC,CASSLERGRLYEQYF
TRBD1,-,TRBJ1-6,TRBV7-2,TGTGCCAGCAGCTTACCTAGACAGGGGGCGCGTAATTCACCCCTCCACTTT,CASSLPRQGARNSPLHF
TRBD1,-,TRBJ2-1,TRBV7-3,TGTGCCAGCAGCCTCGGACAGGGAAGGGGGGAGCAGTTCTTC,CASSLGQGRGEQFF
-,few,TRBJ2-3,TRBV10-3,TGTGCCATCAGTGAACGAGGGGAGAGGGCAACAGATACGCAGTATTTT,CAISERGERATDTQYF
-,few,TRBJ2-7,TRBV24-1,TGTGCCACTCAGAGTACAGCCTACGAGCAGTACTTC,CATQSTAYEQYF
-,few,TRBJ2-1,TRBV29-1,TGCAGCGCGTGTCCGGGGCAAGGGGACTGGTTCTTC,CSACPGQGDWFF
-,-,TRBJ2-5,TRBV27,TGTGCCAGCAGTTTACCAACTCTGCCCCGGTACTTC,CASSLPTLPRYF
-,few,TRBJ2-5,TRBV10-3,TGTGCCATCAGTGAAAGACAGCGGGAGACCCAGTACTTC,CAISERQRETQYF
-,-,TRBJ1-1,TRBV6-5,TGTGCCAGCATCAAGGACGGTGGGGACACTGAAGCTTTCTTT,CASIKDGGDTEAFF
-,-,TRBJ2-2,TRBV7-9,TGTGCCAGCAGCACCGACTCGAACACCGGGGAGCTGTTTTTT,CASSTDSNTGELFF
TRBD2,-,TRBJ2-2,TRBV4-3,TGCGCCAGCAGCCTAGGGAGGGCCGGGGAGCTGTTTTTT,CASSLGRAGELFF
-,few,TRBJ2-3,TRBV7-2,TGTGCCAGCAGCTTAAACAGGGCCTACACAGATACGCAGTATTTT,CASSLNRAYTDTQYF
-,-,TRBJ1-5,TRBV7-2,TGTGCCAGCAGCTCGCCTTCCGGTGGTTCTAGCAATCAGCCCCAGCATTTT,CASSSPSGGSSNQPQHF
TRBD1,few,TRBJ1-1,TRBV12-3/TRBV12-4,TGTGCCAGCAGCCAAACCGGGACAGGGGCCGCTGTGGCTGAAGCTTTCTTT,CASSQTGTGAAVAEAFF
TRBD2,few,TRBJ2-1,TRBV25-1,TGTGCCAGCAAAGATACAGGGCGGGGGGACTTGAATGAGCAGTTCTTC,CASKDTGRGDLNEQFF
-,-,TRBJ2-7,TRBV20-1,TGCAGTGCTAGACCACCCCCGGGATACTACGAGCAGTACTTC,CSARPPPGYYEQYF
TRBD1,-,TRBJ2-5,TRBV12-3/TRBV12-4,TGTGCCAGCGCTAGGGGGCAGAGCCAAGAGACCCAGTACTTC,CASARGQSQETQYF
TRBD1,-,TRBJ2-1,TRBV20-1,TGCAGTGCCTACCCGGCGGGACAGGGGGAGAATGAGCAGTTCTTC,CSAYPAGQGENEQFF
TRBD2,few,TRBJ2-1,TRBV10-3,TGTGCCATCAGTGGGACTAGTCCCCGGAATGGCAATGAGCAGTTCTTC,CAISGTSPRNGNEQFF
-,-,TRBJ2-7,TRBV27,TGTGCCAGCAGTTCCTTTCAGGGGTACGAGCAGTACTTC,CASSSFQGYEQYF
TRBD2,-,TRBJ2-7,TRBV20-1,TGCAGTGCACGACTAGCGGGAGGTCTCCCCTCCTACGAGCAGTACTTC,CSARLAGGLPSYEQYF
TRBD2,-,TRBJ2-7,TRBV27,TGTGCCAGCAGACACCAAACGGGGACTAGCGGGAGCGCCTACGAGCAGTACTTC,CASRHQTGTSGSAYEQYF
-,few,TRBJ2-3,TRBV29-1,TGCAGCGTTGAAGGGACCGAGGCAGATACGCAGTATTTT,CSVEGTEADTQYF
-,-,TRBJ2-1,TRBV27,TGTGCCAGCAGTAGATACACCTCCTACAATGAGCAGTTCTTC,CASSRYTSYNEQFF
TRBD1,few,TRBJ1-1,TRBV7-8,TGTGCCAGCAGCTCCGGGACAGGTCTAGCTTTCTTT,CASSSGTGLAFF
-,-,TRBJ1-1,TRBV6-6,TGTGCCAGCAGTTCAGGGTGGACTGAAGCTTTCTTT,CASSSGWTEAFF
-,-,TRBJ2-3,TRBV24-1,TGTGCCACTGGAAGTGGCACAGATACGCAGTATTTT,CATGSGTDTQYF
-,-,TRBJ1-1,TRBV6-1,TGTGCCAGCAGTGAAAAAGCGGGGGACCCGCTCGGAGCTTTCTTT,CASSEKAGDPLGAFF
-,-,TRBJ2-7,TRBV2,TGTGCCAGCAGTGGGGCTGGCTGGTACGAGCAGTACTTC,CASSGAGWYEQYF
TRBD2,-,TRBJ2-1,TRBV20-1,TGCAGTGCTGTACTCTCCACCGGGACTAGCGGTTACAATGAGCAGTTCTTC,CSAVLSTGTSGYNEQFF
-,-,TRBJ1-5,TRBV7-9,TGTGCCAGCAGCTTATCGTCCTCAGGCAGGGCTCAGCCCCAGCATTTT,CASSLSSSGRAQPQHF
TRBD2,-,TRBJ2-5,TRBV2,TGTGCCAGCACCGGCGTAGCGGGAGGTTTGGAGACCCAGTACTTC,CASTGVAGGLETQYF